The 2 T cell receptor beta chains reported below all come from one sample, sequenced in a study of vaccination effects on CD4 cells after COVID-19. Once cultured for approximately ten days, the cells underwent separation to obtain CD4+ T cells. TCRdb keeps only in-frame clones here, not all; method: immunoSEQ multiplex PCR. This sample has 30,000 or so clones, with about 60% found just once. Their recognized antigens are unknown. Sequenced material: CD4+ T cells from PBMCs cultured without peptide, taken before COVID-19 vaccination. The source is a human donor who received a COVID-19 vaccine.

By frequency in the sample, this clone is medium-sized (0.01 to 0.1%). CDR3 DNA: TGTGCCAGCAGCTTAGGTGGGGAATATAATTCACCCCTCCACTTT. This sequence encodes CASSLGGEYNSPLHF. The rearrangement links TRBV7-9 to TRBJ1-6, with D unresolved. The germline CDR1 and CDR2 sequences are SEHNR and FQNEAQ (reference sequence). The CDR3 consists of 15 residues. V was cut by 1 base and J by 4 bases, with 8 bases left in between.

The rearrangement links TRBV3-1 (or the pseudogene TRBV3-2) to TRBJ2-7, with D possibly called TRBD1 or TRBD2 (5 bases each). Germline CDR1 and CDR2: LGHDT and YNNKEL (reference sequence). V gave up 1 base and J gave up 4 bases, with 20 bases separating them. The CDR3 extends over 17 amino acids. This CDR3 is CASSQVGLPRDGYEQYF. CDR3 sequence (DNA): TGTGCCAGCAGCCAAGTCGGTCTCCCCAGGGACGGGTACGAGCAGTACTTC.